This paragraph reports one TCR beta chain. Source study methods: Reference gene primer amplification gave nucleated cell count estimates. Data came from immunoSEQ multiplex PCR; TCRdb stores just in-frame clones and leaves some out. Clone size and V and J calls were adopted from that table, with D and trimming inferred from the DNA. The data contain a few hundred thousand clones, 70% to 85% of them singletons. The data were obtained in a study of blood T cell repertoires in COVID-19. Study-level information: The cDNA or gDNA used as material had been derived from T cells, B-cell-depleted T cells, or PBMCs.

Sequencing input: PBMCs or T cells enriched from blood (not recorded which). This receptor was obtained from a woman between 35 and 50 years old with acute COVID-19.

The CDR3 loop is CASSVGTLSEQFF. For the CDR3, the DNA is TGTGCCAGCAGCGTAGGGACTCTGTCTGAGCAGTTCTTC. This chain joins TRBV11-3 and TRBJ2-1; the D gene is possibly TRBD2 (6 bases). V shed 5 bases and J shed 9 bases, with 14 bases lying between them. The V gene's germline CDR1 is SGHNT and CDR2 YENEEA. The CDR3 is made up of 13 amino acids.